This T cell receptor (beta chain) was sequenced in a study of blood T cells in healthy people across ages. Primed by a sample-barcoded 5' primer and a J-beta primer mix, a second PCR proceeded for about 6 to 11 cycles. Via MiXCR, TCRdb re-called the 5' RACE reads, giving one row per CDR3 protein. The repertoire holds around 780,000 distinct CDR3 sequences, with around 25% as singletons. This clonotype came up a few times. Its specificity is unknown. Findings and limits, study-wide: Greater diversity and more naive CD4+ cells were seen in long-lived donors than in aged donors.

In addition, the sample was reused for a study of T cells of mothers and their children. As that study records: Each mother gave over 8 million TCR beta CDR3 reads; each child, roughly 3 million. TCR recombination output is shaped by thymic selection similarly in related and unrelated pairs. Persistent microchimeric T cell clones were not found at ~100 per million sensitivity.

The sequencing sample was made of blood. The TCR was taken from a boy aged 5-17 years in good health.

Here the CDR3 DNA reads TGTGCCAGCAGTAAAACTGGGGCCAACGTCCTGACTTTC. Amino acid sequence: CASSKTGANVLTF. The V and J genes are TRBV2 and TRBJ2-6, with D unclear. The CDR3 runs 13 residues. CDR1 SNHLY and CDR2 FYNNEI come from the germline V gene. Trimming shortened V by 5 bases and J by 2 bases, and 4 bases separated the two germline ends.